The clone carrying this T cell receptor (beta chain) was detected only a few times. The sample comes from a study of blood T cell repertoires in COVID-19. In germline, CDR1 is SGHDT, CDR2 YYEEEE. This CDR3 is 16 amino acids long. The trim removed 2 bases at V and 3 bases at J, leaving 7 bases unmatched. Per the original data handling: Using reference gene primer amplification, nucleated cell counts were estimated. Produced via immunoSEQ multiplex PCR; TCRdb's table is partial and in-frame only. D and trimming come from the DNA, and the V and J calls and clone size come from that table. Among about 260,000 clones, around 88% were seen once, and the ten largest hold almost 2%.

This sequence was found in a man younger than 45 with active or convalescent COVID-19. The chain employs TRBV5-6 and TRBJ2-7; the match to TRBD1 covers 11 bases. The sequenced sample was peripheral blood. The CDR3 bases are TGTGCCAGCAGCTTTGGGTTCGGGACAGGGGGCTACGAGCAGTACTTC. Protein sequence: CASSFGFGTGGYEQYF.